The rows below give T cell receptor beta chains drawn from one sample of a study of T cell changes during pregnancy in multiple sclerosis. Here immunoSEQ multiplex PCR was the method, and the copy in TCRdb shows in-frame clones only, minus some. Of under 30,000 clones listed, about 92% are singletons. This specimen was CD4+ T cells from peripheral blood mononuclear cells, taken after pregnancy. These receptors were obtained from a female donor with multiple sclerosis, enrolled in a pregnancy study. Each CDR3 is given with its conserved first and last residue. A D gene is named only where the DNA matches it firmly. A row's size may be missing; if present it is once, few, many or a size class.

j_call: TRBJ2-5
d_call: -
clone_size: -
v_call: TRBV19
cdr3_aa: CASSTRVLRGETQYF
cdr3_nt: TGTGCCAGTAGTACCCGCGTACTCCGGGGGGAGACCCAGTACTTC

j_call: TRBJ1-2
d_call: -
clone_size: -
v_call: TRBV2
cdr3_aa: CAGNPDSRANYGYTF
cdr3_nt: TGTGCCGGCAATCCAGACAGCAGAGCTAACTATGGCTACACCTTC

j_call: TRBJ2-1
d_call: TRBD2
clone_size: -
v_call: TRBV6-1
cdr3_aa: CASRSQSGGYNEQFF
cdr3_nt: TGTGCCAGCAGATCCCAGAGCGGGGGCTACAATGAGCAGTTCTTC

j_call: TRBJ2-2
d_call: -
clone_size: -
v_call: TRBV5-1
cdr3_aa: CASSLGDTNTGELFF
cdr3_nt: TGCGCCAGCAGCTTGGGGGACACCAACACCGGGGAGCTGTTTTTT

j_call: TRBJ2-6
d_call: -
clone_size: -
v_call: TRBV19
cdr3_aa: CASKEGAGANVLTF
cdr3_nt: TGTGCCAGTAAGGAGGGCGCGGGGGCCAACGTCCTGACTTTC

j_call: TRBJ2-2
d_call: -
clone_size: -
v_call: TRBV14
cdr3_aa: CASSLQGSTGELFF
cdr3_nt: TGTGCCAGCAGCCTACAGGGATCCACCGGGGAGCTGTTTTTT

j_call: TRBJ1-6
d_call: -
clone_size: few
v_call: TRBV6-6
cdr3_aa: CASSSTENSPLHF
cdr3_nt: TGTGCCAGCAGTTCGACAGAGAATTCACCCCTCCACTTT

j_call: TRBJ1-5
d_call: -
clone_size: -
v_call: TRBV7-4
cdr3_aa: CASSRSGGGNQPQHF
cdr3_nt: TGTGCCAGCAGCCGATCCGGGGGGGGCAATCAGCCCCAGCATTTT

j_call: TRBJ1-1
d_call: -
clone_size: -
v_call: TRBV23-1
cdr3_aa: CASSLPPGREKSEAFF
cdr3_nt: TGCGCCAGCAGTCTCCCCCCGGGCAGGGAAAAGAGTGAAGCTTTCTTT

j_call: TRBJ1-2
d_call: -
clone_size: -
v_call: TRBV28
cdr3_aa: CASSSSGLSYGYTF
cdr3_nt: TGTGCCAGCAGTTCTTCAGGGTTGAGTTATGGCTACACCTTC

j_call: TRBJ1-1
d_call: -
clone_size: -
v_call: TRBV15
cdr3_aa: CATSRDLERNTEAFF
cdr3_nt: TGTGCCACCAGCAGAGATTTAGAGCGGAACACTGAAGCTTTCTTT

j_call: TRBJ1-2
d_call: -
clone_size: few
v_call: TRBV5-4
cdr3_aa: CASSYIQEAYGYTF
cdr3_nt: TGTGCCAGCAGCTATATCCAAGAGGCCTATGGCTACACCTTC

j_call: TRBJ1-2
d_call: -
clone_size: -
v_call: TRBV12-5
cdr3_aa: CASGPGVKIYTF
cdr3_nt: TGTGCTAGTGGCCCGGGTGTGAAGATCTACACCTTC

j_call: TRBJ1-1
d_call: -
clone_size: -
v_call: TRBV5-6
cdr3_aa: CASSLERGAEAFF
cdr3_nt: TGTGCCAGCAGCTTGGAAAGAGGCGCTGAAGCTTTCTTT

j_call: TRBJ1-1
d_call: -
clone_size: -
v_call: TRBV18
cdr3_aa: CASSQIGLTGSRSEAFF
cdr3_nt: TGTGCCAGCTCACAAATAGGGCTCACAGGGAGCCGTTCTGAAGCTTTCTTT

j_call: TRBJ2-5
d_call: TRBD2
clone_size: -
v_call: TRBV7-9
cdr3_aa: CASSLAPSGVQETQYF
cdr3_nt: TGTGCCAGCAGCTTAGCTCCTAGCGGGGTCCAAGAGACCCAGTACTTC

j_call: TRBJ1-4
d_call: -
clone_size: -
v_call: TRBV30
cdr3_aa: CAWSGISGPNEKLFF
cdr3_nt: TGTGCCTGGAGCGGGATCTCAGGACCTAATGAAAAACTGTTTTTT

j_call: TRBJ2-3
d_call: TRBD2
clone_size: -
v_call: TRBV7-6
cdr3_aa: CASSQREAGGSTDTQYF
cdr3_nt: TGTGCCAGCAGCCAACGGGAGGCGGGGGGAAGCACAGATACGCAGTATTTT

j_call: TRBJ2-2
d_call: TRBD1
clone_size: -
v_call: TRBV9
cdr3_aa: CASSVSGTVSPGELFF
cdr3_nt: TGTGCCAGCAGCGTTTCCGGGACAGTTAGTCCCGGGGAGCTGTTTTTT

j_call: TRBJ1-5
d_call: -
clone_size: few
v_call: TRBV30
cdr3_aa: CAWSEGNQPQHF
cdr3_nt: TGTGCCTGGAGTGAGGGGAATCAGCCCCAGCATTTT

j_call: TRBJ1-2
d_call: TRBD1
clone_size: -
v_call: TRBV4-1
cdr3_aa: CASSQDQDRGHGYTF
cdr3_nt: TGCGCCAGCAGCCAAGATCAGGACAGGGGGCATGGCTACACCTTC

j_call: TRBJ1-2
d_call: -
clone_size: -
v_call: TRBV29-1
cdr3_aa: CSARQTVTYGYTF
cdr3_nt: TGCAGCGCCCGACAGACAGTAACTTATGGCTACACCTTC

j_call: TRBJ2-3
d_call: -
clone_size: -
v_call: TRBV5-6
cdr3_aa: CASSLVAGGTDTQYF
cdr3_nt: TGTGCCAGCAGCTTGGTGGCAGGGGGGACAGATACGCAGTATTTT

j_call: TRBJ2-3
d_call: -
clone_size: -
v_call: TRBV30
cdr3_aa: CAWEVRGTDTQYF
cdr3_nt: TGTGCCTGGGAGGTGCGAGGAACAGATACGCAGTATTTT

j_call: TRBJ1-1
d_call: -
clone_size: once
v_call: TRBV10-3
cdr3_aa: CAISGSQGTNTEAFF
cdr3_nt: TGTGCCATCAGTGGGTCCCAGGGTACGAACACTGAAGCTTTCTTT

j_call: TRBJ1-5
d_call: -
clone_size: -
v_call: TRBV6-1
cdr3_aa: CASSEAYSGDSNQPQHF
cdr3_nt: TGTGCCAGCAGTGAAGCTTACTCAGGGGATAGCAATCAGCCCCAGCATTTT

j_call: TRBJ1-6
d_call: TRBD1
clone_size: -
v_call: TRBV9
cdr3_aa: CASSLRGQGDSPLHF
cdr3_nt: TGTGCCAGCAGCCTACGTGGACAGGGTGACTCACCCCTCCACTTT

j_call: TRBJ2-7
d_call: -
clone_size: -
v_call: TRBV6-1
cdr3_aa: CASSESWGSAYEQYF
cdr3_nt: TGTGCCAGCAGTGAAAGTTGGGGCAGTGCCTACGAGCAGTACTTC

j_call: TRBJ1-3
d_call: -
clone_size: -
v_call: TRBV18
cdr3_aa: CASSPAGSIRSGNTIYF
cdr3_nt: TGTGCCAGCTCACCCGCAGGGTCCATCCGCTCTGGAAACACCATATATTTT

j_call: TRBJ1-1
d_call: TRBD1
clone_size: -
v_call: TRBV19
cdr3_aa: CASSGQGASTEAFF
cdr3_nt: TGTGCCAGTAGTGGGCAGGGGGCGAGTACTGAAGCTTTCTTT

j_call: TRBJ2-1
d_call: -
clone_size: once
v_call: TRBV9
cdr3_aa: CASSVERGISEQFF
cdr3_nt: TGTGCCAGCAGCGTAGAAAGGGGGATCAGTGAGCAGTTCTTC

j_call: TRBJ1-2
d_call: TRBD1
clone_size: -
v_call: TRBV7-2
cdr3_aa: CASSFGTGDGYTF
cdr3_nt: TGTGCCAGCAGCTTTGGCACAGGGGATGGCTACACCTTC

j_call: TRBJ2-2
d_call: -
clone_size: -
v_call: TRBV5-1
cdr3_aa: CASSPSLANTGELFF
cdr3_nt: TGCGCCAGCAGCCCTTCACTAGCGAACACCGGGGAGCTGTTTTTT

j_call: TRBJ1-2
d_call: -
clone_size: -
v_call: TRBV5-6
cdr3_aa: CASSRTSALNYGYTF
cdr3_nt: TGTGCCAGCAGCCGCACGTCCGCCCTAAACTATGGCTACACCTTC

j_call: TRBJ1-5
d_call: -
clone_size: -
v_call: TRBV2
cdr3_aa: CASTSGGRQPQHF
cdr3_nt: TGTGCCAGCACTTCCGGGGGTCGTCAGCCCCAGCATTTT

j_call: TRBJ2-3
d_call: -
clone_size: -
v_call: TRBV29-1
cdr3_aa: CSVEERGKDTQYF
cdr3_nt: TGCAGCGTTGAAGAAAGGGGGAAAGATACGCAGTATTTT

j_call: TRBJ2-7
d_call: TRBD1
clone_size: -
v_call: TRBV7-8
cdr3_aa: CASSPRGDRPTSYEQYF
cdr3_nt: TGTGCCAGCAGCCCAAGGGGGGACAGGCCCACTAGTTACGAGCAGTACTTC

j_call: TRBJ1-4
d_call: TRBD1
clone_size: -
v_call: TRBV29-1
cdr3_aa: CSANRGTNEKLFF
cdr3_nt: TGCAGCGCAAACAGGGGTACTAATGAAAAACTGTTTTTT

j_call: TRBJ2-1
d_call: -
clone_size: -
v_call: TRBV5-1
cdr3_aa: CASSLTPGWEQFF
cdr3_nt: TGCGCCAGCAGCTTGACTCCGGGATGGGAGCAGTTCTTC

j_call: TRBJ2-2
d_call: TRBD1
clone_size: -
v_call: TRBV7-9
cdr3_aa: CASSTRDRGGTGELFF
cdr3_nt: TGTGCCAGCAGCACCCGGGACAGGGGCGGCACCGGGGAGCTGTTTTTT

j_call: TRBJ1-2
d_call: TRBD1
clone_size: -
v_call: TRBV6-1
cdr3_aa: CASSITGAGNYGYTF
cdr3_nt: TGTGCCAGCAGTATAACAGGGGCGGGAAACTATGGCTACACCTTC

j_call: TRBJ1-1
d_call: -
clone_size: once
v_call: TRBV27
cdr3_aa: CASNFQGSGVDTEAFF
cdr3_nt: TGTGCCAGCAACTTCCAGGGGAGTGGAGTCGACACTGAAGCTTTCTTT

j_call: TRBJ2-2
d_call: TRBD1
clone_size: -
v_call: TRBV5-1
cdr3_aa: CASSFTGTANTGELFF
cdr3_nt: TGCGCCAGCAGCTTTACCGGGACAGCGAACACCGGGGAGCTGTTTTTT

j_call: TRBJ2-3
d_call: TRBD2
clone_size: -
v_call: TRBV5-4
cdr3_aa: CASSLGRGGPDTQYF
cdr3_nt: TGTGCCAGCAGCTTGGGGCGGGGGGGCCCAGATACGCAGTATTTT

j_call: TRBJ2-2
d_call: TRBD2
clone_size: -
v_call: TRBV6-5
cdr3_aa: CASSLLAGVNGELFF
cdr3_nt: TGTGCCAGCAGTCTACTAGCGGGAGTAAACGGGGAGCTGTTTTTT

j_call: TRBJ2-5
d_call: -
clone_size: -
v_call: TRBV2
cdr3_aa: CASLSGGETQYF
cdr3_nt: TGTGCCAGCCTATCCGGGGGAGAGACCCAGTACTTC